Listed below are T cell receptor beta chains from one sample, sequenced in a study of response to subunit inactivated influenza vaccine. MiXCR, run by TCRdb on the RT-PCR reads, gives a single entry per CDR3 protein. The table includes just under 550,000 distinct CDR3 sequences, approximately 22% detected once. These data also formed part of another study, on T cells expressing NK-cell markers.

The sequences come from CD4+ T cells sorted from PBMCs, collected about 12 days after vaccination. Receptor source: a man aged 45-65 years who received an inactivated influenza vaccine. The CDR3 runs from the conserved cysteine through the conserved F or W. A D gene is named only where the DNA matches it firmly. Size is omitted from some rows. Given values are once, few, many or a class for expanded clones.

cdr3_aa cdr3_nt d_call v_call clone_size j_call
CASSQGTSVAKNIQYF TGCGCCAGCAGCCAAGGGACTAGCGTGGCCAAAAACATTCAGTACTTC TRBD2 TRBV4-1 - TRBJ2-4
CASNTPTGVTDTQYF TGTGCCAGCAACACCCCGACAGGGGTGACAGATACGCAGTATTTT TRBD1 TRBV5-6 - TRBJ2-3
CASSQQRTGELFF TGTGCCAGCAGCCAACAGAGGACCGGGGAGCTGTTTTTT - TRBV4-2 once TRBJ2-2
CASTHPGRETQYF TGTGCCAGCACTCACCCTGGGAGAGAGACCCAGTACTTC - TRBV6-2/TRBV6-3 - TRBJ2-5
CASSIDSTQETQYF TGCGCCAGCAGCATAGACAGCACCCAAGAGACCCAGTACTTC - TRBV5-1 many TRBJ2-5
CASSSGQLAYEQYF TGTGCCAGCTCCTCCGGCCAGCTTGCCTACGAGCAGTACTTC - TRBV28 few TRBJ2-7
CASSIPGTSSYEQYF TGTGCCAGCAGCATTCCCGGGACTAGCTCCTACGAGCAGTACTTC TRBD2 TRBV7-9 few TRBJ2-7
CASSVGGGAGSYGYTF TGTGCCAGCAGCGTAGGAGGGGGCGCTGGCTCCTATGGCTACACCTTC TRBD1 TRBV9 - TRBJ1-2
CASSRRWGPPAKNIQYF TGTGCCAGCAGTAGGAGGTGGGGGCCTCCGGCCAAAAACATTCAGTACTTC - TRBV28 few TRBJ2-4
CASSLEEGRIYNEQFF TGCGCCAGCAGCTTGGAAGAGGGGCGGATCTACAATGAGCAGTTCTTC - TRBV5-1 few TRBJ2-1
CDSNRIAVGELFF TGTGACAGCAACAGAATAGCGGTCGGGGAGCTGTTTTTT - TRBV12-3/TRBV12-4 - TRBJ2-2
CSAYAAQDTQYF TGCAGTGCTTACGCGGCACAAGATACCCAGTACTTC - TRBV20-1 - TRBJ2-5
CASSAIGQINEKLFF TGTGCCAGCAGCGCGATTGGACAGATTAATGAAAAACTGTTTTTT - TRBV5-6 - TRBJ1-4
CASSIRLAGDLKREQFF TGTGCCAGTAGTATTCGGCTAGCGGGGGATCTAAAAAGGGAGCAGTTCTTC TRBD2 TRBV19 many TRBJ2-1
CASGLAGSWNEQFF TGTGCCAGCGGATTAGCGGGGAGTTGGAATGAGCAGTTCTTC TRBD2 TRBV9 - TRBJ2-1
CASSFGGGAGETQYF TGCGCCAGCAGCTTCGGTGGGGGGGCCGGAGAGACCCAGTACTTC - TRBV5-1 - TRBJ2-5
CASRQTTGGWYEQYF TGTGCCAGCAGGCAGACGACAGGGGGCTGGTACGAGCAGTACTTC TRBD1 TRBV6-1 few TRBJ2-7
CASSSRGTEYNEQFF TGTGCCAGCAGCTCCCGGGGGACAGAATACAATGAGCAGTTCTTC - TRBV7-9 few TRBJ2-1
CSVGRERWDTEAFF TGCAGCGTTGGGCGGGAACGGTGGGACACTGAAGCTTTCTTT - TRBV29-1 few TRBJ1-1
CASSTRTGSTDTQYF TGTGCCAGCAGCACCCGGACAGGTAGCACAGATACGCAGTATTTT TRBD1 TRBV3-1 - TRBJ2-3
CASSKLAGKETQYF TGTGCCAGCAGCAAACTAGCGGGCAAAGAGACCCAGTACTTC TRBD2 TRBV12-3/TRBV12-4 - TRBJ2-5
CASSQAGLNTGELFF TGTGCCAGCAGCCAAGCTGGGCTAAACACCGGGGAGCTGTTTTTT - TRBV4-2 - TRBJ2-2
CASRSPQVLRGSPLHF TGTGCCAGCAGGTCCCCGCAGGTACTCAGGGGTTCACCCCTCCACTTT - TRBV28 many TRBJ1-6
CSARDHASGYYNEQFF TGCAGTGCTAGAGATCATGCTAGCGGTTACTACAATGAGCAGTTCTTC TRBD2 TRBV20-1 - TRBJ2-1
CSVSPRNSNTEAFF TGCAGCGTTTCTCCACGCAATTCGAACACTGAAGCTTTCTTT - TRBV29-1 few TRBJ1-1
CASSPGTSRFYEQYF TGTGCCAGCAGCCCCGGGACTAGCAGATTCTACGAGCAGTACTTC TRBD2 TRBV7-2 - TRBJ2-7
CASSQSGSVNYEQYF TGTGCCAGCAGCCAATCGGGCAGTGTAAACTACGAGCAGTACTTC - TRBV3-1 - TRBJ2-7
CASSETRGGYTF TGTGCCAGCAGTGAAACGAGAGGTGGCTACACCTTC - TRBV2 few TRBJ1-2